The 11 T cell receptor beta chains presented below share a single source sample, sequenced in a study of blood T cell repertoires in COVID-19 (dated by TCRdb to the early 2020s). The library came from the immunoSEQ multiplex PCR assay. TCRdb's version of the immuneACCESS table is confined to in-frame rearrangements and falls short of the full clone set. An unresolved V gene accounts for under half of the shortfall where checked; the remainder is of unknown origin. For this sample there are under 50,000 clones; around 90% appear just once. The ten largest clones capture around 6.4% of the sample. Sequenced sample: peripheral blood. The receptors shown here come from a man aged 70-80 years with active COVID-19.

The rearrangement links TRBV6-5 to TRBJ2-7, with D possibly TRBD1 on 6 matching bases. CDR3 length equals 15 residues. Trimming took 3 bases from V and 1 from J, leaving 13 bases between them. Looked up from germline, CDR1 is MNHEY and CDR2 is SVGAGI. CDR3 loop: CASSYPAGASYEQYF. The CDR3 bases are TGTGCCAGCAGTTATCCGGCAGGGGCGTCCTACGAGCAGTACTTC.

The chain employs TRBV30 and TRBJ1-4; no definite D call. In germline, CDR1 is GTSNPN, CDR2 SVGIG (reference sequence). The V end was cut by 1 base, the J end by 8 bases, with 5 bases between. CDR3 length equals 11 residues. For the CDR3, the DNA is TGTGCCTGGAGTGCCGCGGAAAAACTGTTTTTT. Protein product: CAWSAAEKLFF.

This clone showed up just once. The genes are TRBV5-1 and TRBJ2-5, with D possibly being TRBD1 (5 bases). The length of the CDR3 is 12 residues. V lost 4 bases and J lost 7, with 11 bases in between. The germline V gene encodes CDR1 SGHRS and CDR2 YFSETQ. CDR3 DNA sequence: TGCGCCAGCAGCCCAAACCAGGGGACCCAGTACTTC. As protein: CASSPNQGTQYF.

This clone was seen once. The V call is TRBV27, the J call TRBJ2-7; 8 bases align to TRBD1. Germline V gene sequence: CDR1 MNHEY, CDR2 SMNVEV (reference sequence). V lost 5 bases to trimming and J lost 6 bases; unmatched junction nucleotides: 12. This CDR3 contains 15 residues. The CDR3 sequence is CASSLTGTGTGEQYF. CDR3 nucleotide sequence: TGTGCCAGCAGTCTAACCGGGACAGGAACGGGCGAGCAGTACTTC.

This clone has more than one count but fewer than ten. The chain has TRBV5-1 and TRBJ1-2, with 9 bases that match TRBD1. V lost 0 bases and J lost 6; bases outside the gene matches: 3. CDR1 and CDR2 from the germline V gene are SGHRS and YFSETQ. The CDR3 is 14 amino acids. This CDR3 is CASSLAGQGDGYTF. DNA for the CDR3: TGCGCCAGCAGCTTGGCGGGACAGGGCGATGGCTACACCTTC.

This sequence joins TRBV6-1 and TRBJ1-5, with 10 bases that match TRBD1. The V segment lost 1 base and the J segment 7 bases; nucleotides outside the gene matches: 7. Germline assignment: CDR1 MNHNS and CDR2 SASEGT. The CDR3 runs 16 residues. CDR3 DNA sequence: TGTGCCAGCAGTGAAGGTGAGACAGGGGGCGTACAGCCCCAGCATTTT. This translates into CASSEGETGGVQPQHF.

The chain combines TRBV5-1 with TRBJ2-1; 7 bases are a match to TRBD1. This CDR3 comprises 16 residues. Germline CDR1 SGHRS, CDR2 YFSETQ. The ends lost 5 bases at V and 3 bases at J; junction bases unmatched: 11. DNA of the CDR3: TGCGCCAGCAGTCTGGTAAGACAGGGCGGCTACAATGAGCAGTTCTTC. Amino acid sequence: CASSLVRQGGYNEQFF.

The rearrangement joins TRBV6-2 or TRBV6-3 to TRBJ2-7, with D possibly TRBD1 on 6 matching bases. The CDR3 is made up of 16 amino acids. V lost 5 bases to trimming and J lost 0 bases, with 17 bases between them. Germline loops: CDR1 MNHEY, CDR2 SVGEGT. CDR3: CASSAPRDTYSYEQYF. The DNA of the CDR3 is TGTGCCAGCAGTGCACCCCGGGACACCTACTCCTACGAGCAGTACTTC.

The J gene is TRBJ2-3, the V gene TRBV9; TRBD1 matches 10 bases. The CDR3 runs 16 residues. After removal of 1 base from V and 4 bases from J, the junction contained 6 bases not matched to a gene. Germline V lookup: CDR1 SGDLS, CDR2 YYNGEE. Written as DNA, the CDR3 is TGTGCCAGCAGCGTACGGGACAGGGGAAGGGCAGATACGCAGTATTTT. Its protein is CASSVRDRGRADTQYF.

The chain combines TRBV5-4 with TRBJ2-3, with TRBD2 matching over 7 bases. J gave up 1 base and V 0 bases, and 8 bases lay outside the gene matches. Germline V gives CDR1 SGHNT, CDR2 YYREEE (reference sequence). The CDR3 consists of 17 residues. CDR3 sequence reads: CASSLALLAIGTDTQYF. CDR3 coding DNA: TGTGCCAGCAGCTTGGCCTTACTAGCGATCGGCACAGATACGCAGTATTTT.

The rearrangement uses TRBV6-2 or TRBV6-3 and TRBJ1-6; D not certain. V lost 4 bases and J lost 7, with 14 bases in between. The CDR3 is made up of 15 amino acids. Germline V CDR1 and CDR2: MNHEY, SVGEGT. CDR3 sequence: CASSSLSVQNSPLHF. In nucleotides, the CDR3 is TGTGCCAGCAGTTCCCTCTCGGTTCAAAATTCACCCCTCCACTTT.